This TCR beta chain was identified during a study of graft-versus-host responses after intestinal transplantation. Study details: Transplants were multivisceral, liver-intestinal, or isolated intestinal.

Assay: immunoSEQ multiplex PCR; the TCRdb copy retains only in-frame clones and omits some. This sample has 11,000 to 15,000 clones; 90% to 95% occur once, and the top ten carry 0.55% to 0.75%. Germline CDR1 and CDR2: SGHRS and YFSETQ. J gave up 7 bases and V 0 bases, and 13 bases lay outside the gene matches. The CDR3 extends over 18 amino acids. Study-wide results and caveats: Allografts from individuals with graft-donor T cell macrochimerism displayed high graft-versus-host to host-versus-graft clonal ratios.

Of note for this clone: Its antigen remains unknown.

The rearrangement uses TRBV5-1 and TRBJ2-1; the match to TRBD2 covers 10 bases. Source: PBMCs, taken 9 days after transplant. This TCR was recovered from a human patient who received an intestinal transplant, so some T cells may come from the graft donor. CDR3 nucleotide sequence: TGCGCCAGCAGCTTGGCCAGCGGGAGGGCCAAGCTGAGAAATGAGCAGTTCTTC. Amino acids: CASSLASGRAKLRNEQFF.